The source of this TCR beta chain is a study of human T cells and chemical hapten exposure. About the study: Researchers reported sensitizing a 2 cm by 2 cm upper inner arm skin site with 2% DPC.

The study's findings and limits: Expanded TCRs produced significantly more large CDR3 similarity clusters than controls did.

Time point meaning: patch test 1, 2 weeks after DPC sensitization. Treatment of the sample: therapeutic diphenylcyclopropenone sensitization with weekly scalp DPC. Trimming took 0 bases from V and 9 from J, leaving 12 bases between them. The CDR3 loop spans 14 amino acids. Germline V gives CDR1 LGHDT, CDR2 YNNKEL (reference sequence). Concerning this clonotype: Its antigen remains unknown.

In the original workflow: There were a median of roughly 100,000 TCRs per sample, with a range from roughly 23,224 to 750,000. TCRdb ran MiXCR on the RACE reads and lists one entry per CDR3 protein. Clone size and V and J calls follow TCRdb, not the original study. This sample has 300,000 to 450,000 distinct CDR3 sequences, with roughly 5% found just once. Material: whole blood, obtained in connection with sensitization to the hapten diphenylcyclopropenone (DPC). This clonotype originated in a woman between 45 and 65 years old with alopecia areata. Some clones in this sample may be carry-over from other donors' samples. The chain uses TRBV3-1 and TRBJ1-5; the D is unclear. As DNA, the CDR3 is TGTGCCAGCAGCCAAGACACTTTATACCGGCCCCAGCATTTT. Translating gives CASSQDTLYRPQHF.